Following are 11 T cell receptor beta chains from one sample sequenced in a study of T cell responses to AZD1222 COVID-19 vaccine. Clones were sequenced by immunoSEQ multiplex PCR, and TCRdb holds only the in-frame ones, with some missing. Of under 110,000 clones in the sample, about nine tenths are singletons; the top ten hold 1.3%. The specimen was peripheral blood, collected on day 0 of AZD1222 vaccination. The receptors come from an adult in good health.

The V and J genes are TRBV5-1 and TRBJ1-1; perhaps TRBD1 as D (5 bases). CDR3 size: 13 residues. Germline V gene lookup returns CDR1 SGHRS and CDR2 YFSETQ. With 4 bases removed from V and 0 bases from J, the gap between germline ends came to 7 bases. This CDR3 reads CASSQGLNTEAFF. CDR3 DNA: TGCGCCAGCAGCCAGGGATTGAACACTGAAGCTTTCTTT.

The rearrangement links TRBV6-1 to TRBJ1-2; D not certain. V lost 0 bases and J 5 bases, leaving 16 bases between the germline ends. Germline lookup yields CDR1 MNHNS and CDR2 SASEGT. The CDR3 totals 16 residues. The CDR3 nucleotides are TGTGCCAGCAGTGAAGCATCGGGAAGGGAAGGATATGGCTACACCTTC. The encoded protein is CASSEASGREGYGYTF.

This clone came up a few times. V is TRBV19 and J is TRBJ1-3; D not resolved. V lost 7 bases to trimming and J lost 0 bases, with 16 bases between them. This CDR3 has 16 amino acids. Germline CDR1 LNHDA, CDR2 SQIVND (reference sequence). The CDR3 protein is CASTNSHTDSGNTIYF. CDR3 DNA: TGTGCCAGTACGAACAGCCATACGGACTCTGGAAACACCATATATTTT.

V and J are TRBV28 and TRBJ1-2; maybe TRBD1 (5 bases). The CDR3 is made up of 14 amino acids. Trimming shortened V by 8 bases and J by 4 bases, and 17 bases separated the two germline ends. Germline CDR1 MDHEN, CDR2 SYDVKM. The CDR3 spells CASGGSSGLYGYTF. CDR3 DNA sequence: TGTGCCAGCGGGGGTTCGTCGGGGCTCTATGGCTACACCTTC.

The chain is built from TRBV7-9 and TRBJ2-6; 11 bases agree with TRBD1. Trimming took 1 base from V and 2 from J; bases not matched to a gene: 4. Germline V gene data show CDR1 as SEHNR and CDR2 as FQNEAQ (reference sequence). The CDR3 has 18 amino acids. CDR3 DNA sequence: TGTGCCAGCAGCTTAGGGTGGGACAGGGGGACTGGGGCCAACGTCCTGACTTTC. It codes for CASSLGWDRGTGANVLTF.

This clone was counted only a few times. The chain links TRBV5-1 to TRBJ2-7, with no clear D. Trimming took 0 bases from V and 4 from J, leaving 8 bases between them. This CDR3 spans 13 amino acids. Germline lookup yields CDR1 SGHRS and CDR2 YFSETQ. CDR3 nucleotide sequence: TGCGCCAGCAGCTTGGGGACCCAGTACGAGCAGTACTTC. The encoded protein is CASSLGTQYEQYF.

The chain uses TRBV7-2 and TRBJ2-1; the match to TRBD2 covers 9 bases. The germline CDR1 and CDR2 sequences are SGHTA and FQGNSA. This CDR3 is 15 amino acids long. The J segment lost 3 bases and the V segment lost 5 bases, leaving 5 bases of the junction unmatched. The CDR3 loop reads CASSAGTSNYNEQFF. CDR3 sequence (DNA): TGTGCCAGCAGCGCCGGGACTAGCAACTACAATGAGCAGTTCTTC. Variable domain in full (rest from reference TRBV7-2 and TRBJ2-1): GAGVSQSPSNKVTEKGKDVELRCDPISGHTALYWYRQSLGQGLEFLIYFQGNSAPDKSGLPSDRFSAERTGGSVSTLTIQRTQQEDSAVYLCASSAGTSNYNEQFFGPGTRLTVL.

The chain is built from TRBV19 and TRBJ2-7, with D uncertain. The CDR3 is made up of 16 amino acids. CDR1 and CDR2 from the germline V gene are LNHDA and SQIVND (reference sequence). The V and J ends lost 0 bases and 2 bases respectively, with 14 bases between them. CDR3 nucleotide sequence: TGTGCCAGTAGTATAGATGGACGTCGACCCCCCTACGAGCAGTACTTC. This translates into CASSIDGRRPPYEQYF.

The chain is built from TRBV7-9 and TRBJ2-7; the D call may be TRBD1 or TRBD2 (6 bases each). The CDR3 consists of 14 residues. V was pared by 5 bases and J by 5 bases, with 16 bases between. In germline, CDR1 is SEHNR, CDR2 FQNEAQ (reference sequence). CDR3 region: CASSPFWGADEQYF. CDR3 in DNA: TGTGCCAGCAGCCCATTTTGGGGGGCGGACGAGCAGTACTTC.

This chain uses TRBV30 with TRBJ1-3; possible D gene TRBD1, 5 bases. Germline loops: CDR1 GTSNPN, CDR2 SVGIG (reference sequence). Trimming took off 2 bases at V and 2 bases at J, with 13 bases between the two ends. The CDR3 loop spans 15 amino acids. As DNA, the CDR3 is TGTGCCTGGAGTTATCAGCAGGGCGCTGGAAACACCATATATTTT. It translates to CAWSYQQGAGNTIYF.

The table lists this clone with a few counts. The chain carries TRBV10-3 and TRBJ2-2; the D is unclear. The germline V and J ends were trimmed by 0 bases and 2 bases, with 1 base remaining between them. This CDR3 is 13 amino acids long. The germline gives CDR1 ENHRY, CDR2 SYGVKD. The CDR3 protein is CAISESNTGELFF. The CDR3 DNA is TGTGCCATCAGTGAGTCTAACACCGGGGAGCTGTTTTTT.